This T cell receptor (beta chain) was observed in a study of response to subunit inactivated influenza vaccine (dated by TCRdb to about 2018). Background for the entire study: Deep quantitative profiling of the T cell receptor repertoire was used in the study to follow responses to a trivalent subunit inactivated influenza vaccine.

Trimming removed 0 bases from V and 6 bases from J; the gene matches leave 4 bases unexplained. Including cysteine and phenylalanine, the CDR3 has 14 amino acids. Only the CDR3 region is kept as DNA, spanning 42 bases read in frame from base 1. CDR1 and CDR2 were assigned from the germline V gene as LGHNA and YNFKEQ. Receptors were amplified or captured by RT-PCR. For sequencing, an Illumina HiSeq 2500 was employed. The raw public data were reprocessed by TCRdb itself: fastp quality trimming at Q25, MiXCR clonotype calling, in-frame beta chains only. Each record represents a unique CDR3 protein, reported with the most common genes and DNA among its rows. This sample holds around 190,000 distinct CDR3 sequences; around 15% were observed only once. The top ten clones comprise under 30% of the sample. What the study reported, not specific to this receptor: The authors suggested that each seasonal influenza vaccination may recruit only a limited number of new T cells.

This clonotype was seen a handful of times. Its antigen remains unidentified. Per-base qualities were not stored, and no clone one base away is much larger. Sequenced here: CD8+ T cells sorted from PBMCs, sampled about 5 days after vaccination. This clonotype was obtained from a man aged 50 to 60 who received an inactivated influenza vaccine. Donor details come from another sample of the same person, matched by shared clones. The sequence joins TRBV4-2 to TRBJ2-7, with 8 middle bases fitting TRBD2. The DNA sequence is TGTGCCAGCAGCCAAGACGGGAGGGCCGGCGAGCAGTACTTC. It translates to CASSQDGRAGEQYF.